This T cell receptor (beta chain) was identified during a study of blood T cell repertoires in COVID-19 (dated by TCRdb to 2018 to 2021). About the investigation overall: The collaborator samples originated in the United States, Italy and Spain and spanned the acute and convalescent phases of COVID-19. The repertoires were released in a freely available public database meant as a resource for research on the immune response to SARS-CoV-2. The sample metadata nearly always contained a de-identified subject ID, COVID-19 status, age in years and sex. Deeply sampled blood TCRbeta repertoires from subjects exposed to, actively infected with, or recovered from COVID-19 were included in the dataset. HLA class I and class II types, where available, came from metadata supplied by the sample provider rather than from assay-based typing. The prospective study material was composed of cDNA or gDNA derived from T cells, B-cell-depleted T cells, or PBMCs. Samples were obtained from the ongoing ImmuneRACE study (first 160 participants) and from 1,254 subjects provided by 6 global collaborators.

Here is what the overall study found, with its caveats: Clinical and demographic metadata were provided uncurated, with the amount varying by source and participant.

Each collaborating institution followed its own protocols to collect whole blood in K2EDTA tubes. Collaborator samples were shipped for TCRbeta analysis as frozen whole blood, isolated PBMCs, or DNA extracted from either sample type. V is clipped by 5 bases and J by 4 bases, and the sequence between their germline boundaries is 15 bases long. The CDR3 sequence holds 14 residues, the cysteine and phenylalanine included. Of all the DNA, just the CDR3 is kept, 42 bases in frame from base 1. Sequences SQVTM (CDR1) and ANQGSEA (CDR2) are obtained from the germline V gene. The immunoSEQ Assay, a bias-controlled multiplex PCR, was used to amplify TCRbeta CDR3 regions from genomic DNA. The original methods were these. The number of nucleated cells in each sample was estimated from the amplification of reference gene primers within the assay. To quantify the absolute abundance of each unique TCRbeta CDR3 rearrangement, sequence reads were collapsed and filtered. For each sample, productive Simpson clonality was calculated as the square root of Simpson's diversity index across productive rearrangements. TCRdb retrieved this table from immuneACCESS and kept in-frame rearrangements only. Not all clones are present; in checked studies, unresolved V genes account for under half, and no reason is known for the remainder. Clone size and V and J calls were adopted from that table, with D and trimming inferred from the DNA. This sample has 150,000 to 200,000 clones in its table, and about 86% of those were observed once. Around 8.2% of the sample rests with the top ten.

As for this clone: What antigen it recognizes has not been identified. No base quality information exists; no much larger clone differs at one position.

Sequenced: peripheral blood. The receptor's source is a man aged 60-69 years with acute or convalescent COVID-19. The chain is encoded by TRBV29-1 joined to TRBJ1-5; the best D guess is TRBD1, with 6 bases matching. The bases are TGCAGCGTTATTTGGGACACAACTAATCAGCCCCAGCATTTT. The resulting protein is CSVIWDTTNQPQHF.